The 10 T cell receptor beta chains reported below all come from one sample, sequenced in a study of cytotoxic CD8 clonotypes in ibrutinib-treated CLL. Using immunoSEQ multiplex PCR, the repertoire was profiled, and TCRdb retains in-frame clones only, with some absent. The sample holds around 140,000 clones; 70% to 90% are singletons and the top ten take about 2%. Sequencing was performed on PBMCs, taken after 24 months of ibrutinib treatment. These receptors came from a human donor with chronic lymphocytic leukemia.

The chain couples TRBV6-5 to TRBJ2-5; possible D gene TRBD1, 5 bases. V was shortened by 6 bases and J by 4 bases, with 12 bases between the two germline ends. The CDR3 is made up of 13 amino acids. CDR1 and CDR2 (germline): MNHEY, SVGAGI. This CDR3 reads CASRAGPRETQYF. In DNA, the CDR3 is TGTGCCAGCAGGGCAGGGCCAAGAGAGACCCAGTACTTC.

The rearrangement links TRBV7-2 to TRBJ2-1; 10 nucleotides match TRBD1. Germline V CDR1 and CDR2: SGHTA, FQGNSA. Trimming cost V 1 base and J 3 bases; bases outside gene matches: 3. This CDR3 has 16 amino acids. The CDR3 region has the DNA TGTGCCAGCAGCTTAGGACAGGGGGCGTTCTACAATGAGCAGTTCTTC. It specifies CASSLGQGAFYNEQFF.

The chain combines TRBV19 with TRBJ1-1; 7 bases align to TRBD1. The junction had 4 bases not matched to a gene; V was cut back by 1 base and J by 8 bases. Germline V CDR1 and CDR2: LNHDA, SQIVND (reference sequence). CDR3 length: 13 amino acids. The CDR3 region is CASSIAGTDEAFF. The CDR3 DNA is TGTGCCAGTAGTATAGCAGGGACAGACGAAGCTTTCTTT.

This clone was observed a few times. This rearrangement joins TRBV7-2 to TRBJ2-1; D uncertain. From germline, CDR1 is SGHTA and CDR2 FQGNSA. Trimming removed 0 bases at V and 9 bases at J, with 12 bases between. The CDR3 is 14 residues long. The CDR3 here is CASSLAALAGEQFF. CDR3 DNA sequence: TGTGCCAGCAGCTTAGCAGCGTTGGCCGGTGAGCAGTTCTTC.

The genes are TRBV5-1 and TRBJ2-6; D remains ambiguous. The CDR3 totals 15 residues. V lost 1 base, J lost 4 bases, and 9 bases lay in between. The V gene's germline CDR1 is SGHRS and CDR2 YFSETQ. The CDR3 reads CASSLILVGANVLTF. The CDR3 DNA is TGCGCCAGCAGCTTGATCTTGGTGGGGGCCAACGTCCTGACTTTC.

The chain links TRBV18 to TRBJ1-1; maybe TRBD1 (5 bases). The CDR3 contains 17 residues. The germline V gene encodes CDR1 KGHSH and CDR2 LQKENI. The ends were cut back, 4 bases at V and 5 bases at J, with 23 bases in the middle. CDR3 nucleotides: TGTGCCAGCTCACGCCGCGAGATAGACAGCCGGGGGACTGAAGCTTTCTTT. Protein: CASSRREIDSRGTEAFF.

The V and J genes are TRBV7-2 and TRBJ2-3; 7 bases fit TRBD2. CDR3 length: 16 residues. Trimming cost V 7 bases and J 1 base; bases outside gene matches: 11. Germline V gene lookup returns CDR1 SGHTA and CDR2 FQGNSA. The CDR3 is CASNSGWGGGTDTQYF. The CDR3 DNA sequence: TGTGCCAGCAACTCAGGGTGGGGGGGAGGCACAGATACGCAGTATTTT.

The chain has TRBV18 and TRBJ1-2; D is unclear. Germline CDR1 is KGHSH and CDR2 is LQKENI. The CDR3 is 12 residues long. Trimming left V 2 bases short and J 5 bases short, with 6 bases between. The CDR3 DNA is TGTGCCAGCTCACCAAGGACTTATGGCTACACCTTC. It codes for CASSPRTYGYTF.

This sequence joins TRBV6-1 and TRBJ2-7; 9 bases match TRBD1. Trimming at V came to 10 bases and at J to 5 bases, leaving 9 bases not matched to a gene. Germline assignment: CDR1 MNHNS and CDR2 SASEGT. The length of the CDR3 is 13 residues. The CDR3 DNA follows: TGTGCCACGAAAGGACAGGGGAAGAACGAGCAGTACTTC. The encoded protein is CATKGQGKNEQYF.

The chain couples TRBV28 to TRBJ1-3, with 7 positions matching TRBD1. The V gene end was trimmed by 4 bases and the J gene end by 2 bases; junction bases not matched to a gene: 2. This CDR3 comprises 14 residues. The V gene's germline CDR1 is MDHEN and CDR2 SYDVKM. The CDR3 nucleotides read TGTGCCAGCAGTTCCGGACAGGCTGGAAACACCATATATTTT. This codes for CASSSGQAGNTIYF. Full variable domain (missing parts from reference TRBV28 and TRBJ1-3): DVKVTQSSRYLVKRTGEKVFLECVQDMDHENMFWYRQDPGLGLRLIYFSYDVKMKEKGDIPEGYSVSREKKERFSLILESASTNQTSMYLCASSSGQAGNTIYFGEGSWLTVV.